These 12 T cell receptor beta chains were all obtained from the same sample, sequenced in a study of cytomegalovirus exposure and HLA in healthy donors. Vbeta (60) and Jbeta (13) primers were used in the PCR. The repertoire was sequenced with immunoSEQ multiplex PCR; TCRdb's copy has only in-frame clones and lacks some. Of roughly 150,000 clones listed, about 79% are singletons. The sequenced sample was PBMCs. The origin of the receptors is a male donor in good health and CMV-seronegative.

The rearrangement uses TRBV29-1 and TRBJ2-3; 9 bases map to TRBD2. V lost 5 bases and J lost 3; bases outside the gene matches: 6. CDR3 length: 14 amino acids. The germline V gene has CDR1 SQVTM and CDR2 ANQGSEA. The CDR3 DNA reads TGCAGCGTTACTTCGGGACTAGCAACAGATACGCAGTATTTT. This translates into CSVTSGLATDTQYF.

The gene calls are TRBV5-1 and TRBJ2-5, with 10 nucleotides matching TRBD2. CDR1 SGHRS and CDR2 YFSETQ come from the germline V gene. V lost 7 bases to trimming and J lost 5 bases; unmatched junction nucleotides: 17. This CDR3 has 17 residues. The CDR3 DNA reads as TGCGCCAGCGGCGCCTCCCCTAGCGGGAGAGGGGGGGAGACCCAGTACTTC. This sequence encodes CASGASPSGRGGETQYF.

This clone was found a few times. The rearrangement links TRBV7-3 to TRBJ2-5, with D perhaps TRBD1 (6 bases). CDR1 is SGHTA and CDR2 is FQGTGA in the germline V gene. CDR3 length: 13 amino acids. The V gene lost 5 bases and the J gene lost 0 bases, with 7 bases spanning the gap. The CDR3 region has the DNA TGTGCCAGCAGCCGGACAGACCAAGAGACCCAGTACTTC. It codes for CASSRTDQETQYF.

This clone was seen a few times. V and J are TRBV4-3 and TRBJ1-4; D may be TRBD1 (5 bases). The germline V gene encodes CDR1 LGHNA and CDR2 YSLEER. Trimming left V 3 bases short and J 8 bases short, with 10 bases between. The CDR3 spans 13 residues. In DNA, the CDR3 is TGCGCCAGCAGCCACAGGGTGAGCGAAAAACTGTTTTTT. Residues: CASSHRVSEKLFF.

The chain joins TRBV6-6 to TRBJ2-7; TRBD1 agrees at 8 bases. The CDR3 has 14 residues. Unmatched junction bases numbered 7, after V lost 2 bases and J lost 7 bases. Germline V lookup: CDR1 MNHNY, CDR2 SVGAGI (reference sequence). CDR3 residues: CASSYSQGAQEQYF. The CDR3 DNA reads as TGTGCCAGCAGTTACAGCCAGGGGGCTCAAGAGCAGTACTTC.

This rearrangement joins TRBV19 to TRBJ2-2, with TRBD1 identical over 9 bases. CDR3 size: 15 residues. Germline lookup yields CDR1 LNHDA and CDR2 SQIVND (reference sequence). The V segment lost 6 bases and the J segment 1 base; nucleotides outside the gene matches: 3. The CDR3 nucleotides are TGTGCCAGTAGCCGGGACAGGGTGAACACCGGGGAGCTGTTTTTT. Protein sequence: CASSRDRVNTGELFF.

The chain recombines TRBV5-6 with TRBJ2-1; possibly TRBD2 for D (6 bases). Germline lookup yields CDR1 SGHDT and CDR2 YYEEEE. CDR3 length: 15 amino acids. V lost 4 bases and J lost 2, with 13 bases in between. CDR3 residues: CASSARDSPYNEQFF. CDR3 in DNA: TGTGCCAGCAGCGCCCGGGACTCCCCCTACAATGAGCAGTTCTTC.

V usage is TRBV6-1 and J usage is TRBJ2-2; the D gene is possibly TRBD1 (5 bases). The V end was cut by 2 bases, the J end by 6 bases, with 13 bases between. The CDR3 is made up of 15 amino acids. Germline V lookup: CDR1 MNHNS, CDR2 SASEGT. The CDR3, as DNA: TGTGCCAGCAGTGAATCCCCAGGGAATCCCGGGGAGCTGTTTTTT. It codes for CASSESPGNPGELFF.

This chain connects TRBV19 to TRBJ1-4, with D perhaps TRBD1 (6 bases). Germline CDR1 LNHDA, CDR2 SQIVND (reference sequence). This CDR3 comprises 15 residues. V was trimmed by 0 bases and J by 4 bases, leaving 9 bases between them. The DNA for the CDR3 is TGTGCCAGTAGTATAGAGGACAGAATTAATGAAAAACTGTTTTTT. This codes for CASSIEDRINEKLFF.

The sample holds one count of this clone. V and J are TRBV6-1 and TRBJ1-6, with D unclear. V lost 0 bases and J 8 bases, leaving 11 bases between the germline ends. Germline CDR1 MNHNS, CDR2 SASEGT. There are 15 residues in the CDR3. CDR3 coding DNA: TGTGCCAGCAGTGAAGCAGACGGGTTTTATTCACCCCTCCACTTT. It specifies CASSEADGFYSPLHF.

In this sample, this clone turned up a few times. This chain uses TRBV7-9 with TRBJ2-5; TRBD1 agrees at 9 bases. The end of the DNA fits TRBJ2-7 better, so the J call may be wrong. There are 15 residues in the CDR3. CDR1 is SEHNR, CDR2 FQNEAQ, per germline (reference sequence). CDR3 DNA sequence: TGTGCCAGCAGCTTAGGACAGGGGGGTCTCGACGAGCAGTACTTC. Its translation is CASSLGQGGLDEQYF.

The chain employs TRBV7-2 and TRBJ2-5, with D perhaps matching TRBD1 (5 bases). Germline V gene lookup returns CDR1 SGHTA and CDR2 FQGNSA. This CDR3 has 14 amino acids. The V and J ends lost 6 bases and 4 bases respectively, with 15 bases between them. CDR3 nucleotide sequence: TGTGCCAGCAGGCTATTTCTGGGGCTAGAGACCCAGTACTTC. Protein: CASRLFLGLETQYF.